This TCR beta chain derives from a study of T cells after yellow fever vaccination. There are 12 residues in the CDR3. Trimming took off 3 bases at V and 5 bases at J, with 6 bases between the two ends. Germline CDR1 SGHDT, CDR2 YYEEEE. This clonotype occurred a few times. Making TCR cDNA involved 5'RACE template switching, which added UMIs and a universal primer site. TCRdb fed the 5' RACE reads into MiXCR, producing one record per CDR3 protein. Counted here are about 510,000 distinct CDR3 sequences, about a fifth occurring once; the ten biggest clones make up about a sixth. This TCR was sampled from a man between 18 and 29 years old who received the YFV17D yellow fever vaccine. The chain uses TRBV5-6 and TRBJ1-3; D is unclear. The input for sequencing was PBMCs, taken about 21 days after the first yellow fever vaccination. The CDR3 reads CASSSWRNTIYF. DNA for the CDR3: TGTGCCAGCAGCTCCTGGAGAAACACCATATATTTT.